These 25 T cell receptor beta chains originate from one sample sequenced in a study of PD-1 blockade in classical Hodgkin lymphoma (dated by TCRdb to the early 2020s). Libraries came from the immunoSEQ multiplex PCR assay. TCRdb mirrors the immuneACCESS table, restricted to in-frame sequences. Some clones are absent from its copies; in checked studies, under half trace to an unresolved V gene, and the reason for the others is unknown. The sample table lists more than 90,000 clones, more than 70% of them with a count of one. 9.4% of the sample lies in the top ten. Read against the paper, the sample's time point label means: cycle 4 day 1 (C4D1), after 5 to 7 weeks of nivolumab. Relapse after autologous stem cell transplantation had occurred in all trial patients, and cohorts A, B and C were distinguished by prior brentuximab vedotin exposure. Sequences were derived from peripheral blood mononuclear cells (PBMCs), sampled before the fourth cycle of nivolumab. The source is a human donor with classical Hodgkin lymphoma.

The CDR3 sequence: CASYSRASGVDTQYF. In DNA form, the CDR3 reads TGTGCCAGCTATTCCCGGGCTAGCGGTGTAGATACGCAGTATTTT. The genes are TRBV28 and TRBJ2-3; 7 nucleotides agree with TRBD2. Looked up from germline, CDR1 is MDHEN and CDR2 is SYDVKM. This CDR3 is built from 15 residues. V lost 8 bases, J lost 5 bases, and 13 bases stayed unmatched.

The chain carries TRBV6-7 and TRBJ2-2; unclear D gene. TRBV6-7 is classed as an ORF, of uncertain function. The ends were cut back, 2 bases at V and 3 bases at J, with 4 bases in the middle. The CDR3 totals 13 residues. The CDR3 here is CASSYDHTGELFF. The CDR3 DNA is TGTGCCAGCAGTTACGACCACACCGGGGAGCTGTTTTTT.

This rearrangement joins TRBV7-3 to TRBJ1-2, with D tentatively TRBD1 (5 bases). CDR3 length: 14 amino acids. V was trimmed by 1 base and J by 3 bases, leaving 9 bases between them. CDR1 is SGHTA and CDR2 is FQGTGA in the germline V gene. The CDR3 DNA follows: TGTGCCAGCAGCTTAAATGCGGGGGACTATGGCTACACCTTC. Its protein product is CASSLNAGDYGYTF.

This clone has just one count. J is TRBJ2-7 and V is TRBV6-6; possibly TRBD1 for D (6 bases). Germline CDR1 reads MNHNY; CDR2 reads SVGAGI (reference sequence). The CDR3 sequence is 12 residues long. The V gene lost 8 bases and the J gene lost 2 bases, with 10 bases spanning the gap. The DNA of the CDR3 is TGTGCCAGCGGGACATACCCCTACGAGCAGTACTTC. Its protein is CASGTYPYEQYF.

In regard to this clone: At one boundary the junction diverges from the germline segment, which might be a read error. The chain is built from TRBV2 and TRBJ2-5; D unclear. In germline, CDR1 is SNHLY, CDR2 FYNNEI. The CDR3 is 8 residues long. As DNA, the CDR3 is TGTGCCAGCACCGCCAACCACTTC. Translation gives CASTANHF.

This rearrangement joins TRBV7-9 to TRBJ2-3; D is unresolved. Between the trimmed V and J ends, which lost 4 bases and 3 bases, there was a span of 20 bases. Germline CDR1 is SEHNR and CDR2 is FQNEAQ (reference sequence). The CDR3 sequence is 17 residues long. The CDR3 protein is CASSSKDRVNPTDTQYF. CDR3 sequence (DNA): TGTGCCAGCAGCTCGAAAGATCGGGTCAATCCTACAGATACGCAGTATTTT.

V and J are TRBV29-1 and TRBJ1-4, with D possibly matching TRBD1 (6 bases). Germline lookup yields CDR1 SQVTM and CDR2 ANQGSEA. V was cut by 4 bases and J by 7 bases, with 16 bases left in between. This CDR3 comprises 14 residues. The CDR3 nucleotides read TGCAGCGTTGTGTCGATGGACAGCCCTGAAAAACTGTTTTTT. Its protein is CSVVSMDSPEKLFF.

The chain joins TRBV7-6 to TRBJ1-1; D not resolved. Germline CDR1 reads SGHVS; CDR2 reads FNYEAQ. The CDR3 is 13 residues long. Trimming took 2 bases from V and 2 from J, leaving 6 bases between them. CDR3 in amino acids: CASSLSQNTEAFF. The CDR3 coding sequence is TGTGCCAGCAGCTTAAGTCAAAACACTGAAGCTTTCTTT.

This chain connects TRBV6-6 to TRBJ1-5, with a possible D match to TRBD1 (6 bases). Per the germline V gene, CDR1 is MNHNY and CDR2 is SVGAGI (reference sequence). V lost 7 bases and J 5 bases, leaving 15 bases between the germline ends. This CDR3 region has 14 residues. DNA for the CDR3: TGTGCCAGCACCTCTCGACAGGAGGATCAGCCCCAGCATTTT. It codes for CASTSRQEDQPQHF.

The J gene is TRBJ2-7, the V gene TRBV7-9; D gene uncertain. This CDR3 has 15 residues. The germline CDR1 and CDR2 sequences are SEHNR and FQNEAQ (reference sequence). Trimming took off 1 base at V and 0 bases at J, with 10 bases between the two ends. The DNA of the CDR3 is TGTGCCAGCAGCTTAGGCGGTTCAGCCTCCTACGAGCAGTACTTC. Amino acid sequence: CASSLGGSASYEQYF.

The CDR3 spells CATDRGQGVHEQFF. The CDR3 nucleotides are TGTGCCACCGACCGGGGGCAGGGGGTCCATGAGCAGTTCTTC. This rearrangement joins TRBV15 to TRBJ2-1, with D possibly being TRBD1 (7 bases). This CDR3 contains 14 residues. Trimming shortened V by 8 bases and J by 8 bases, and 19 bases separated the two germline ends. The germline CDR1 and CDR2 sequences are LNHNV and YYDKDF (reference sequence).

This chain connects TRBV28 to TRBJ1-2; 7 nucleotides match TRBD1. The length of the CDR3 is 12 residues. The junction had 2 bases not matched to a gene; V was cut back by 5 bases and J by 5 bases. Germline V gene sequence: CDR1 MDHEN, CDR2 SYDVKM. The CDR3 sequence is CASSARGYGYTF. The DNA of the CDR3 is TGTGCCAGCAGTGCCAGGGGGTATGGCTACACCTTC.

This clone was observed many times. The V gene is TRBV6-5, the J gene TRBJ2-7, with 7 bases lining up with TRBD1. The germline CDR1 and CDR2 sequences are MNHEY and SVGAGI. CDR3 length: 15 residues. V lost 6 bases and J lost 0; bases outside the gene matches: 8. CDR3 nucleotides: TGTGCCAGCAGCTACAGGGGATATAGCTCCTACGAGCAGTACTTC. The encoded protein is CASSYRGYSSYEQYF.

This chain joins TRBV7-9 and TRBJ2-2; a weak D match, TRBD1 (6 bases). The V gene's germline CDR1 is SEHNR and CDR2 FQNEAQ (reference sequence). The V and J ends lost 4 bases and 8 bases respectively, with 11 bases between them. The CDR3 consists of 13 residues. CDR3 sequence (DNA): TGTGCCAGCAGCTCACAGGGATTGGGGGAGCTGTTTTTT. Translated, it gives CASSSQGLGELFF.

In the case of this clone: This specimen includes other DNA sequences encoding the same CDR3. The gene calls are TRBV6-5 and TRBJ1-1; unclear D gene. Germline V gene sequence: CDR1 MNHEY, CDR2 SVGAGI. The CDR3 extends over 12 amino acids. The V gene lost 6 bases and the J gene lost 1 base, with 6 bases spanning the gap. CDR3 bases: TGTGCCAGCAGAACTGGGAACACTGAAGCTTTCTTT. Translating gives CASRTGNTEAFF.

The chain recombines TRBV19 with TRBJ2-5; TRBD2 matches at 12 bases. Germline loops: CDR1 LNHDA, CDR2 SQIVND (reference sequence). The J segment lost 2 bases and the V segment lost 1 base, leaving 5 bases of the junction unmatched. This CDR3 has 17 amino acids. In DNA form, the CDR3 reads TGTGCCAGTAGTATAGGGTGGCTAGCGGGGGGGCAAGAGACCCAGTACTTC. This codes for CASSIGWLAGGQETQYF. The full variable domain, completed using reference TRBV19 and TRBJ2-5, is DGGITQSPKYLFRKEGQNVTLSCEQNLNHDAMYWYRQDPGQGLRLIYYSQIVNDFQKGDIAEGYSVSREKKESFPLTVTSAQKNPTAFYLCASSIGWLAGGQETQYFGPGTRLLVL.

The chain combines TRBV29-1 with TRBJ2-7; D possibly corresponds to TRBD1 (5 bases). The CDR3 extends over 11 amino acids. V dropped 1 base and J dropped 4 bases, with 5 bases sitting between them. Per the germline V gene, CDR1 is SQVTM and CDR2 is ANQGSEA. The CDR3 DNA follows: TGCAGCGTTGAAGCAGGGTACGAGCAGTACTTC. Its translation: CSVEAGYEQYF.

The chain combines TRBV6-1 with TRBJ1-4, with 9 bases lining up with TRBD1. The CDR3 totals 13 residues. CDR1 and CDR2 from the germline V gene are MNHNS and SASEGT. With V trimmed by 8 bases and J by 5 bases, 3 bases remained unmatched. The CDR3 region has the DNA TGTGCCAGCCGGGACAGGGTGAATGAAAAACTGTTTTTT. Amino acid sequence: CASRDRVNEKLFF.

CDR3 nucleotides: TGTGCCAGCAGCCTAATGCGGGATGAGCAGTTCTTC. Translating gives CASSLMRDEQFF. V and J are TRBV7-3 and TRBJ2-1, with TRBD2 as a possible D gene (5 bases). The CDR3 runs to 12 residues. V lost 5 bases and J lost 8, with 10 bases in between. CDR1 SGHTA and CDR2 FQGTGA come from the germline V gene. The entire variable domain, with the rest obtained from reference TRBV7-3 and TRBJ2-1, is as follows: GAGVSQTPSNKVTEKGKYVELRCDPISGHTALYWYRQSLGQGPEFLIYFQGTGAADDSGLPNDRFFAVRPEGSVSTLKIQRTERGDSAVYLCASSLMRDEQFFGPGTRLTVL.

This chain uses TRBV28 with TRBJ2-3; D possibly corresponds to TRBD1 (5 bases). The CDR3 covers 15 residues. The germline V gene has CDR1 MDHEN and CDR2 SYDVKM. V lost 2 bases, J lost 1 base, and 10 bases lay in between. CDR3 protein: CASSLQGSGTDTQYF. The CDR3 nucleotides read TGTGCCAGCAGTTTACAGGGATCAGGCACAGATACGCAGTATTTT.

This clone was counted only a few times. The DNA of the CDR3 is TGTGCCAGCAGCCTAGACAGGGTTCAATACGAGCAGTACTTC. Its protein is CASSLDRVQYEQYF. The chain joins TRBV13 to TRBJ2-7; 7 bases are shared with TRBD1. The V gene end was trimmed by 5 bases and the J gene end by 4 bases; junction bases not matched to a gene: 8. CDR3 length: 14 amino acids. CDR1 and CDR2 from the germline V gene are PRHDT and FYEKMQ (reference sequence).

V and J are TRBV7-2 and TRBJ2-1; TRBD2 aligns across 11 bases. The J segment lost 4 bases and the V segment lost 5 bases, leaving 4 bases of the junction unmatched. The CDR3 has 15 amino acids. The V gene's germline CDR1 is SGHTA and CDR2 FQGNSA. This CDR3 is CASSLGLAEYNEQFF. CDR3 coding DNA: TGTGCCAGCAGCCTGGGACTAGCGGAGTACAATGAGCAGTTCTTC.

The chain is built from TRBV6-5 and TRBJ2-1; TRBD2 is a possible D gene (5 bases). Germline V gives CDR1 MNHEY, CDR2 SVGAGI. CDR3 length equals 12 residues. V was clipped by 5 bases and J by 11 bases, with 13 bases between them. The CDR3 here is CASSPSRDKQFF. In DNA form, the CDR3 reads TGTGCCAGCAGTCCCTCCCGGGATAAGCAGTTCTTC.

The table lists this clone with a few counts. The CDR3, as DNA: TGTGCCAGCAGTGTCAACGGTGCAACTAATGAAAAACTGTTTTTT. Translating it yields CASSVNGATNEKLFF. This chain uses TRBV6-4 with TRBJ1-4, with D hard to call. The CDR3 runs 15 residues. From germline, CDR1 is MRHNA and CDR2 SNTAGT. V lost 4 bases to trimming and J lost 0 bases, with 9 bases between them.

The V gene is TRBV4-2, the J gene TRBJ2-7; D ambiguous. This CDR3 comprises 13 residues. The germline V and J ends were trimmed by 0 bases and 3 bases, with 6 bases remaining between them. Germline lookup yields CDR1 LGHNA and CDR2 YNFKEQ. CDR3 nucleotides: TGTGCCAGCAGCCAAGAGAGTCTCTACGAGCAGTACTTC. Translated, it gives CASSQESLYEQYF.